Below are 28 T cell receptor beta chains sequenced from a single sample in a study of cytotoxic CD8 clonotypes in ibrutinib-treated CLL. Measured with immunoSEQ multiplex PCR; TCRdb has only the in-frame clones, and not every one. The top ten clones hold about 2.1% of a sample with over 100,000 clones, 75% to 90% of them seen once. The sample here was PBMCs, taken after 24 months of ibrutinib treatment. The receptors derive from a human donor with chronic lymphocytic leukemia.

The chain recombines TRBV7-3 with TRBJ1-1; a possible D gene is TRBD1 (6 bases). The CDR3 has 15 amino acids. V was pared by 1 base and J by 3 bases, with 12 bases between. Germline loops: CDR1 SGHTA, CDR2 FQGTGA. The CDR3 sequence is CASSLRDKTDTEAFF. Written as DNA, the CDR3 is TGTGCCAGCAGCTTAAGGGACAAGACGGACACTGAAGCTTTCTTT.

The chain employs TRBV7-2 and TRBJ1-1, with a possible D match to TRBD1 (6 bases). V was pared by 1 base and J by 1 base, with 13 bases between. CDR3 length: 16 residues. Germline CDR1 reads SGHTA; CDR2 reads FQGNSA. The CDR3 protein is CASSLGIGQTNTEAFF. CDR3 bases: TGTGCCAGCAGCTTAGGGATCGGACAGACGAACACTGAAGCTTTCTTT.

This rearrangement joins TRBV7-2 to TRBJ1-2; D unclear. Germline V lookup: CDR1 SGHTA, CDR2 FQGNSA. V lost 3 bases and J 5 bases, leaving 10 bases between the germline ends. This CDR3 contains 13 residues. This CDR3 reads CASSLDVLYGYTF. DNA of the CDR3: TGTGCCAGCAGCTTGGACGTATTATATGGCTACACCTTC.

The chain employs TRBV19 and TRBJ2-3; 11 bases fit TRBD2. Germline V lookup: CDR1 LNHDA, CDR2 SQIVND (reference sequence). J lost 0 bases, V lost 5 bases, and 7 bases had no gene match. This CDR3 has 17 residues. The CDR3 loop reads CASSVGLAVASTDTQYF. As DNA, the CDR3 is TGTGCCAGTAGTGTGGGACTAGCGGTAGCTAGCACAGATACGCAGTATTTT.

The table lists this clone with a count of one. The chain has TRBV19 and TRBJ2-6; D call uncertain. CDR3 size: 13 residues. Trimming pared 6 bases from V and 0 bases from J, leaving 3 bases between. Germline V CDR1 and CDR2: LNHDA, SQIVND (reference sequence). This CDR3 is CASSTSGANVLTF. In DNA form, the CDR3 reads TGTGCCAGTAGCACCTCTGGGGCCAACGTCCTGACTTTC.

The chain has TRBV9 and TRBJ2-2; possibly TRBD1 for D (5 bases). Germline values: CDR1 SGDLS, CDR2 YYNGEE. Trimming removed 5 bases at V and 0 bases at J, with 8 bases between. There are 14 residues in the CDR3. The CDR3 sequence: CASRGQSNTGELFF. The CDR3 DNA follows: TGTGCCAGCAGGGGGCAGTCGAACACCGGGGAGCTGTTTTTT.

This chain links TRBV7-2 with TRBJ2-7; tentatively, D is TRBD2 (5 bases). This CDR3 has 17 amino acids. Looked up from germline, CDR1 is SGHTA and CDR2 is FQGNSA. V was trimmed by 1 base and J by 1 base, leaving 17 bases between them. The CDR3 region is CASSLDSGGSGSYEQYF. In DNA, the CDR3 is TGTGCCAGCAGCTTAGACTCGGGCGGGTCGGGATCCTACGAGCAGTACTTC.

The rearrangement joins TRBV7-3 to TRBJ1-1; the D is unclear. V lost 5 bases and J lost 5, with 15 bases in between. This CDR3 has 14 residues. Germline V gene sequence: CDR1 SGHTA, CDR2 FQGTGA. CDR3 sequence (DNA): TGTGCCAGCAGCCTGGACGGAGGAAGGACTGAAGCTTTCTTT. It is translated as CASSLDGGRTEAFF.

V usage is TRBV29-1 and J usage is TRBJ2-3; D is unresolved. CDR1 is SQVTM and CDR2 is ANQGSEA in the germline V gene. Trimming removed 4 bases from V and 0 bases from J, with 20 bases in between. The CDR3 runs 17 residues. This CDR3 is CSVVKQLLSSSTDTQYF. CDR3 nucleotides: TGCAGCGTTGTTAAGCAGCTACTGTCTTCTAGCACAGATACGCAGTATTTT.

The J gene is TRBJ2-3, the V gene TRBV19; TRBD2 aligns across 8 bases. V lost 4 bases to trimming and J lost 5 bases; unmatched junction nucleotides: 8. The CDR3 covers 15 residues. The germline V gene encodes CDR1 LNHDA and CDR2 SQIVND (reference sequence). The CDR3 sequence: CASSRGTRIGDTQYF. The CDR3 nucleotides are TGTGCCAGTAGTAGGGGGACTAGAATCGGAGATACGCAGTATTTT.

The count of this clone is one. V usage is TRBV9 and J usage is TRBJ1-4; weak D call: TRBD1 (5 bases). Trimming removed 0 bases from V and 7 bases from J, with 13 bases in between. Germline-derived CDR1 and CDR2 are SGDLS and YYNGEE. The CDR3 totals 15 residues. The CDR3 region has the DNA TGTGCCAGCAGCGTAGGGGGTAAGAGGGGTGAAAAACTGTTTTTT. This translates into CASSVGGKRGEKLFF.

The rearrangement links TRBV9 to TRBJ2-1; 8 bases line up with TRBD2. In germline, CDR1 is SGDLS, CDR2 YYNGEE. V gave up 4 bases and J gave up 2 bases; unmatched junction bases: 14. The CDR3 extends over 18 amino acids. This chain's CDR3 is CASSPRLAGLSPYNEQFF. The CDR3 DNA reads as TGTGCCAGCAGCCCCCGCCTAGCGGGCCTTTCCCCCTACAATGAGCAGTTCTTC.

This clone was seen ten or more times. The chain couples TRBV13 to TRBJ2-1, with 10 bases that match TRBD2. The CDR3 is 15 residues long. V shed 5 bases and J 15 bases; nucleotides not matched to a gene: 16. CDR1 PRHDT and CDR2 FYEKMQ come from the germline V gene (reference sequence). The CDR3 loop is CASSPTSGNTDKWFF. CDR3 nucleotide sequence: TGTGCCAGCAGCCCCACTAGCGGGAATACAGATAAGTGGTTCTTC.

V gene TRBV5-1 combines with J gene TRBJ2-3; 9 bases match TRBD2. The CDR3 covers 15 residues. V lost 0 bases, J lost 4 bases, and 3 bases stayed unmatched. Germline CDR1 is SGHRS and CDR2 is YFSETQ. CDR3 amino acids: CASSLGGLAADTQYF. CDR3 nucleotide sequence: TGCGCCAGCAGCTTGGGGGGACTAGCCGCAGATACGCAGTATTTT.

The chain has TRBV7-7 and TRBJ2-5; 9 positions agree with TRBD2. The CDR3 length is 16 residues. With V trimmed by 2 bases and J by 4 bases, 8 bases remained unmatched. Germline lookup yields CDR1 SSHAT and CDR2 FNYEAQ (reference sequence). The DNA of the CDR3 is TGTGCCAGCAGCTTAAGGCGGGGGGGCTTTTCAGAGACCCAGTACTTC. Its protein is CASSLRRGGFSETQYF.

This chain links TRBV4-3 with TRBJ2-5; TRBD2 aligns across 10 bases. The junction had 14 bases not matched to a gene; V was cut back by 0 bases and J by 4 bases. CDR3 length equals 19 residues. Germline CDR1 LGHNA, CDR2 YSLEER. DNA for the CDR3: TGCGCCAGCAGCCAAGATGTAGCGGGAGGCTCCGGGTATGGAGAGACCCAGTACTTC. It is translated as CASSQDVAGGSGYGETQYF.

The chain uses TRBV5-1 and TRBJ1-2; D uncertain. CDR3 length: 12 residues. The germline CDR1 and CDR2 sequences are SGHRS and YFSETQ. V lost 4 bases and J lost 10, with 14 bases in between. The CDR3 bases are TGCGCCAGCAGCCTCGACCCTACCCTCTACACCTTC. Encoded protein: CASSLDPTLYTF.

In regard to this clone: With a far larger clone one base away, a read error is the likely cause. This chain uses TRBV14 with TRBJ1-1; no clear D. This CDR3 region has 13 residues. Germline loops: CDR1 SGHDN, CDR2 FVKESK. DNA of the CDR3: TGTGCCAGCGGCCAAACGGTGAACACTGAAGCTTTCTTT. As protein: CASGQTVNTEAFF.

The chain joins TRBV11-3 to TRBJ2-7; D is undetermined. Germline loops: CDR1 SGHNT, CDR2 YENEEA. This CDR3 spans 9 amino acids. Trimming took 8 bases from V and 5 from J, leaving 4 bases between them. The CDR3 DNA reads TGTGCCAGCCAACACGAGCAGTACTTC. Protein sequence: CASQHEQYF. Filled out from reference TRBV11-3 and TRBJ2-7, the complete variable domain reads EAGVVQSPRYKIIEKKQPVAFWCNPISGHNTLYWYLQNLGQGPELLIRYENEEAVDDSQLPKDRFSAERLKGVDSTLKIQPAELGDSAVYLCASQHEQYFGPGTRLTVT.

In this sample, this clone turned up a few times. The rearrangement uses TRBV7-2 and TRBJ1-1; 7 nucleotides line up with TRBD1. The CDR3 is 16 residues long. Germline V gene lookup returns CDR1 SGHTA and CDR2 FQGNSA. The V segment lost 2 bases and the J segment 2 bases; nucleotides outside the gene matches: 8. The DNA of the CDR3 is TGTGCCAGCAGCTTAACAGGGGTCCCCCAAAACACTGAAGCTTTCTTT. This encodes CASSLTGVPQNTEAFF.

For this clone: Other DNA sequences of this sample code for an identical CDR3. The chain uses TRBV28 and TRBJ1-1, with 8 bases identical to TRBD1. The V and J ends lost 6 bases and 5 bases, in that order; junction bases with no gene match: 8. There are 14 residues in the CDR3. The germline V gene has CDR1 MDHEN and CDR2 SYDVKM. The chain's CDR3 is CASSPGQGWTEAFF. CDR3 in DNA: TGTGCCAGCAGCCCTGGACAGGGATGGACTGAAGCTTTCTTT.

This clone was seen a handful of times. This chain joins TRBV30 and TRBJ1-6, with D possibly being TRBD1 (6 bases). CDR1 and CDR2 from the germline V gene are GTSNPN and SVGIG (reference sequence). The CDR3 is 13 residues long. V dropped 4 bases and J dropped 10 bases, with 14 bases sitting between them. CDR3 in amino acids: CAWTRDKVSPLHF. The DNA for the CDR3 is TGTGCCTGGACACGGGACAAGGTCTCACCCCTCCACTTT.

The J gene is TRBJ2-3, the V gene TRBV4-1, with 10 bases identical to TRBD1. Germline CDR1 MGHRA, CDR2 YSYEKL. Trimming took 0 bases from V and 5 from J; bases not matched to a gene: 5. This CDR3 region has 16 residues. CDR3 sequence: CASSQEGTGVRDTQYF. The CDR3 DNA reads TGCGCCAGCAGCCAAGAGGGGACAGGGGTAAGAGATACGCAGTATTTT.

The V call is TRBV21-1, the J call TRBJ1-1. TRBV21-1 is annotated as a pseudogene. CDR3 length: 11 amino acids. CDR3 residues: CATRRNTEAFF. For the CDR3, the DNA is TGTGCCACCCGAAGGAACACTGAAGCTTTCTTT.

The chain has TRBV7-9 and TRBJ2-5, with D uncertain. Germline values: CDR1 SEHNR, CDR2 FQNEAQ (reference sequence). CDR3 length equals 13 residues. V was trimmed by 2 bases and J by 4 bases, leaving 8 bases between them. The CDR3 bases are TGTGCCAGCAGCTTACCGAGGATAGAGACCCAGTACTTC. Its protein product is CASSLPRIETQYF.

The CDR3: CASSVASVMNTEAFF. The CDR3 region has the DNA TGTGCCAGCAGCGTAGCTTCCGTTATGAACACTGAAGCTTTCTTT. This chain connects TRBV9 to TRBJ1-1; D call uncertain. The CDR3 extends over 15 amino acids. Germline V lookup: CDR1 SGDLS, CDR2 YYNGEE. Trimming stripped 0 bases from V and 0 bases from J, with 9 bases between.

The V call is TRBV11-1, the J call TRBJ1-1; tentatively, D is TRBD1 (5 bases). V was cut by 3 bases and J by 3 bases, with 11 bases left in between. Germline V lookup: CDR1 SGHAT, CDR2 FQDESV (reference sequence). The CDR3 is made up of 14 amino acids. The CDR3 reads CASSFSLGDTEAFF. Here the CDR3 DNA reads TGTGCCAGCAGCTTTTCACTGGGGGACACTGAAGCTTTCTTT.

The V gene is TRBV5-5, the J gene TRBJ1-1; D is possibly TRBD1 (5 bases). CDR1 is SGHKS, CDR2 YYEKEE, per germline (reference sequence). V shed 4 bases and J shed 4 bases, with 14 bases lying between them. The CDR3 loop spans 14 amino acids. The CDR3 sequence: CASSTAGGATEAFF. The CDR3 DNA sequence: TGTGCCAGCAGCACGGCCGGAGGGGCCACTGAAGCTTTCTTT.